This TCR beta chain was profiled in a study of shared clonotypes between healthy human individuals. Study details: Researchers assigned three CD4 naive, three CD4 memory, two CD8 naive and one CD8 memory plate to each donor. Points from the study as a whole: Expectations were that clonotype sharing among donors would be affected by sequencing depth.

As to this clone: What it binds is unknown.

CDR3 length: 14 amino acids. With V trimmed by 3 bases and J by 8 bases, 5 bases remained unmatched. The germline CDR1 and CDR2 sequences are SGHRS and YFSETQ. None of the donors, who were healthy HIV-negative adults, had recently had acute infections or vaccinations. Sorted-subset replicate PCRs used 150 to 250 ng of genomic DNA. This amount corresponded to 30,000 to 35,000 T cell genomes. Sequencing used immunoSEQ multiplex PCR; TCRdb keeps in-frame clones, though not all of them. The table has some 2.1 million clones, roughly 96% seen once; the top ten hold under 0.15%. This sequence was found in a man between 18 and 29 years old in good health. This chain uses TRBV5-1 with TRBJ2-1, with TRBD1 identical over 10 bases. The source material was naive CD4+ T cells sorted from blood. Subset of the sample: CD45RA+ positively selected. The CDR3 region is CASSWDRGVDEQFF. CDR3 DNA: TGCGCCAGCAGCTGGGACAGGGGCGTCGATGAGCAGTTCTTC.